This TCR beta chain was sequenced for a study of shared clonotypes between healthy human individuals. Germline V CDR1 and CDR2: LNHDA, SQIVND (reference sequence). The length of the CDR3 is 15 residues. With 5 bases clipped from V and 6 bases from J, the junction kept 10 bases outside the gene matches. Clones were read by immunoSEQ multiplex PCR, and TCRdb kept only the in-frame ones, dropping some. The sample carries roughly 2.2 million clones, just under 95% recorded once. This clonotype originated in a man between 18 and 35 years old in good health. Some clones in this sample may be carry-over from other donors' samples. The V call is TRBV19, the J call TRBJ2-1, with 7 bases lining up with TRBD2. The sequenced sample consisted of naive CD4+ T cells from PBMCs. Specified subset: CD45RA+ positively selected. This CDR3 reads CASSEGGSGRNEQFF. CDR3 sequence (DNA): TGTGCCAGTAGTGAAGGCGGGAGTGGTCGCAATGAGCAGTTCTTC.